Following are 8 T cell receptor beta chains from one sample sequenced in a study of control samples from healthy donors and cancer patients. Method: immunoSEQ multiplex PCR; TCRdb's copy keeps in-frame clones and lacks some. The sample carries 95,000 to 130,000 clones, approximately 90% recorded once. Sequencing input: PBMCs. Receptors originate from a woman between 45 and 60 years old with colorectal cancer.

The chain combines TRBV4-1 with TRBJ2-7; either TRBD1 or TRBD2 may fit D (5 bases each). Trimming shortened V by 0 bases and J by 9 bases, and 12 bases separated the two germline ends. This CDR3 has 13 residues. Germline values: CDR1 MGHRA, CDR2 YSYEKL. CDR3 region: CASSQEVWGRQYF. The CDR3 DNA follows: TGCGCCAGCAGCCAAGAAGTTTGGGGACGGCAGTACTTC.

As for this clone: Additional DNA sequences in this sample encode the identical CDR3. The CDR3 DNA reads TGTGCCAGCTCACCGGACAGGAGCTATGGCTACACCTTC. As protein: CASSPDRSYGYTF. The rearrangement joins TRBV18 to TRBJ1-2, with TRBD1 matching 7 bases. The length of the CDR3 is 13 residues. CDR1 and CDR2 from the germline V gene are KGHSH and LQKENI. V dropped 3 bases and J dropped 4; count of bases not matched to a gene: 2.

The chain couples TRBV6-5 to TRBJ2-5; D gene ambiguous. Trimming pared 6 bases from V and 4 bases from J, leaving 18 bases between. The CDR3 loop spans 15 amino acids. Per germline, CDR1 MNHEY and CDR2 SVGAGI. The CDR3 loop is CASSLTGVQRETQYF. The CDR3 nucleotides are TGTGCCAGCAGCCTCACTGGAGTACAGCGAGAGACCCAGTACTTC.

The chain joins TRBV6-5 to TRBJ2-7; TRBD2 is a possible D gene (5 bases). The CDR3 extends over 13 amino acids. The V end was cut by 8 bases, the J end by 2 bases, with 13 bases between. Germline assignment: CDR1 MNHEY and CDR2 SVGAGI. The CDR3 DNA follows: TGTGCCAGCCAAGTCCCGGGAACCTACGAGCAGTACTTC. This translates into CASQVPGTYEQYF.

The chain joins TRBV21-1 to TRBJ1-5. TRBV21-1 is designated a pseudogene. The CDR3 extends over 18 amino acids. For the CDR3, the DNA is TGTGCCAGCAGCAAAAGTCTCCCCGGGGGCTGGATCAATCAGCCCCAGCATTTT. Residues: CASSKSLPGGWINQPQHF.

In DNA form, the CDR3 reads TGTGCCAGCAGCATGGGACTAGCGTTGGAGCAGTACTTC. Translating gives CASSMGLALEQYF. This rearrangement joins TRBV11-2 to TRBJ2-7, with TRBD2 matching 10 bases. The CDR3 consists of 13 residues. V gave up 5 bases and J gave up 7 bases; unmatched junction bases: 5. Germline V CDR1 and CDR2: SGHAT, FQNNGV.

This chain connects TRBV5-6 to TRBJ2-2; TRBD2 agrees at 7 bases. J gave up 1 base and V 4 bases, and 7 bases lay outside the gene matches. The CDR3 length is 16 residues. Germline V CDR1 and CDR2: SGHDT, YYEEEE. CDR3 nucleotide sequence: TGTGCCAGCAGCAGCGGGACTGGGGAGAACACCGGGGAGCTGTTTTTT. Translation: CASSSGTGENTGELFF. The entire variable domain, with the rest obtained from reference TRBV5-6 and TRBJ2-2, is as follows: DAGVTQSPTHLIKTRGQQVTLRCSPKSGHDTVSWYQQALGQGPQFIFQYYEEEERQRGNFPDRFSGHQFPNYSSELNVNALLLGDSALYLCASSSGTGENTGELFFGEGSRLTVL.

V is TRBV2 and J is TRBJ2-7; 7 nucleotides line up with TRBD1. Germline CDR1 SNHLY, CDR2 FYNNEI. V shed 10 bases, J shed 4 bases, and the junction held 10 bases outside the gene matches. The CDR3 length is 13 residues. The CDR3 region has the DNA TGTGCCATTAATTTTGGACAGGATTACGAGCAGTACTTC. This sequence encodes CAINFGQDYEQYF.